This passage covers 2 T cell receptor beta chains from one sample sequenced in a study of blood T cell repertoires in COVID-19 (dated by TCRdb to the early 2020s). Libraries were constructed by the immunoSEQ multiplex PCR assay. TCRdb carries this immuneACCESS record with in-frame sequences only. Its versions omit some clonotypes, under half of them owing to an unresolved V gene in the studies checked, with the rest unexplained. The sample has 45,000 to 50,000 clones on record, nearly 85% of them singletons. Of the sample, around 8% is held by the ten largest clones. Sequencing used peripheral blood. The source is a man older than 75 in a cohort sampled during active COVID-19.

V and J are TRBV24-1 and TRBJ1-1; the match to TRBD1 covers 10 bases. Germline lookup yields CDR1 KGHDR and CDR2 SFDVKD. V gave up 8 bases and J gave up 7 bases; unmatched junction bases: 6. The CDR3 is made up of 13 amino acids. CDR3 in DNA: TGTGCCACCACCGGACAGGGGGACTTTGAAGCTTTCTTT. It encodes CATTGQGDFEAFF.

As DNA, the CDR3 is TGTGCCAGCAGTTTAGAGGGCTACGAGCAGTACTTC. Its translation: CASSLEGYEQYF. The chain is built from TRBV28 and TRBJ2-7; D possibly corresponds to TRBD2 (5 bases). In germline, CDR1 is MDHEN, CDR2 SYDVKM. The V gene lost 2 bases and the J gene lost 3 bases, with 5 bases spanning the gap. The CDR3 sequence is 12 residues long. The complete variable domain, with remaining parts taken from reference TRBV28 and TRBJ2-7, reads DVKVTQSSRYLVKRTGEKVFLECVQDMDHENMFWYRQDPGLGLRLIYFSYDVKMKEKGDIPEGYSVSREKKERFSLILESASTNQTSMYLCASSLEGYEQYFGPGTRLTVT.